The 13 T cell receptor beta chains given below trace back to one sample, sequenced in a study of control samples from healthy donors and cancer patients. Method: immunoSEQ multiplex PCR; TCRdb's copy keeps in-frame clones and lacks some. The table lists about 60,000 clones, roughly 95% of them singletons. The source material was blood. The receptors come from a woman between 18 and 30 years old in good health.

V and J are TRBV28 and TRBJ1-4; D possibly corresponds to TRBD1 (5 bases). Trimming removed 3 bases from V and 5 bases from J, with 13 bases in between. This CDR3 contains 15 residues. Germline values: CDR1 MDHEN, CDR2 SYDVKM. CDR3 residues: CASSLSGRTNEKLFF. In nucleotides, the CDR3 is TGTGCCAGCAGTTTGTCGGGACGGACAAATGAAAAACTGTTTTTT.

The chain carries TRBV7-9 and TRBJ1-5; D is possibly TRBD1 (5 bases). The V end lost 4 bases, the J end lost 4 bases, and 14 bases lay between the germline ends. Germline assignment: CDR1 SEHNR and CDR2 FQNEAQ (reference sequence). This CDR3 comprises 15 residues. The chain's CDR3 is CASSSREGLNQPQHF. For the CDR3, the DNA is TGTGCCAGCAGCTCCAGGGAAGGCCTTAATCAGCCCCAGCATTTT.

This chain links TRBV9 with TRBJ1-2, with a tentative D call TRBD1 (6 bases). The CDR3 length is 14 residues. Germline CDR1 is SGDLS and CDR2 is YYNGEE. V lost 0 bases to trimming and J lost 5 bases, with 11 bases between them. The DNA of the CDR3 is TGTGCCAGCAGCGTAGGAACAGGGCTTTATGGCTACACCTTC. Its translation: CASSVGTGLYGYTF.

V usage is TRBV5-1 and J usage is TRBJ1-1, with a possible D match to TRBD1 (5 bases). The germline gives CDR1 SGHRS, CDR2 YFSETQ. CDR3 length: 15 residues. V shed 4 bases and J shed 3 bases, with 16 bases lying between them. As DNA, the CDR3 is TGCGCCAGCAGCGCCTGGACACTCCCGGACACTGAAGCTTTCTTT. Its protein product is CASSAWTLPDTEAFF.

CDR3 nucleotide sequence: TGTGCCAGCAGTTTACAGAGGCCTAATGAAAAACTGTTTTTT. It yields the protein CASSLQRPNEKLFF. V is TRBV28 and J is TRBJ1-4; D is unclear. There are 14 residues in the CDR3. CDR1 is MDHEN and CDR2 is SYDVKM in the germline V gene. The V end was cut by 2 bases, the J end by 3 bases, with 7 bases between.

The J gene is TRBJ1-1, the V gene TRBV29-1, with D maybe TRBD1 (5 bases). Germline CDR1 and CDR2: SQVTM and ANQGSEA. Deletions cut 6 bases from V and 0 bases from J, with 11 bases between. This CDR3 has 13 residues. In nucleotides, the CDR3 is TGCAGCGTGTCGGGACGGATGAACACTGAAGCTTTCTTT. Encoded protein: CSVSGRMNTEAFF.

The chain uses TRBV27 and TRBJ1-2; D might be TRBD1 (6 bases). The germline V gene encodes CDR1 MNHEY and CDR2 SMNVEV (reference sequence). The CDR3 contains 12 residues. V lost 5 bases and J 5 bases, leaving 9 bases between the germline ends. The CDR3 DNA sequence: TGTGCCAGCAGTGGGACACGGTATGGCTACACCTTC. This translates into CASSGTRYGYTF.

This chain uses TRBV9 with TRBJ1-2; no firm D call. The CDR3 consists of 13 residues. The germline gives CDR1 SGDLS, CDR2 YYNGEE. V lost 1 base to trimming and J lost 7 bases, with 11 bases between them. CDR3 bases: TGTGCCAGCAGCGTAATGGGAGGTGCTGGCTACACCTTC. It yields the protein CASSVMGGAGYTF.

The chain is built from TRBV13 and TRBJ2-1; 8 bases are shared with TRBD1. Germline-derived CDR1 and CDR2 are PRHDT and FYEKMQ (reference sequence). This CDR3 is 15 amino acids long. The V gene end was trimmed by 6 bases and the J gene end by 0 bases; junction bases not matched to a gene: 4. The CDR3 DNA reads as TGTGCCAGCAGTCAGGGGGCAAGCTCCTACAATGAGCAGTTCTTC. It translates to CASSQGASSYNEQFF.

This clone was picked up one time. The DNA of the CDR3 is TGTGCCAGTAGTATGGGGCAGAACACTGAAGCTTTCTTT. This codes for CASSMGQNTEAFF. J is TRBJ1-1 and V is TRBV19, with D possibly matching TRBD1 (5 bases). Germline V lookup: CDR1 LNHDA, CDR2 SQIVND (reference sequence). Trimming left V 3 bases short and J 1 base short, with 6 bases between. CDR3 length: 13 residues.

In its sample, this clone was seen once. This chain joins TRBV12-3 or TRBV12-4 and TRBJ2-1; no definite D call. This CDR3 is 13 amino acids long. The ends were cut back, 5 bases at V and 0 bases at J, with 5 bases in the middle. CDR3 sequence: CASSSLSYNEQFF. The CDR3 DNA follows: TGTGCCAGCAGTAGCCTCTCCTACAATGAGCAGTTCTTC.

The chain has TRBV27 and TRBJ2-3, with D tentatively TRBD1 or TRBD2 (5 bases each). Germline CDR1 MNHEY, CDR2 SMNVEV (reference sequence). The V gene lost 10 bases and the J gene lost 0 bases, with 17 bases spanning the gap. The CDR3 consists of 15 residues. CDR3 in amino acids: CATSPGAASTDTQYF. CDR3 bases: TGTGCCACCTCACCCGGGGCAGCTAGCACAGATACGCAGTATTTT.

The gene calls are TRBV7-2 and TRBJ2-2; 7 bases agree with TRBD2. Trimming took 1 base from V and 5 from J; bases not matched to a gene: 7. Germline CDR1 reads SGHTA; CDR2 reads FQGNSA. CDR3 length equals 16 residues. Here the CDR3 DNA reads TGTGCCAGCAGCTTAGGAGGCGGGGGATGGACCGGGGAGCTGTTTTTT. Protein: CASSLGGGGWTGELFF.